The subject of this entry is one TCR beta chain. Its target is not known. This record belongs to a study of monozygotic twins with inflammatory bowel disease. Findings and limits, study-wide: Possibly reflecting limited power, no difference in repertoire similarity was found between concordant and discordant twins. Some repertoire variability may stem from patients' differing immunosuppressive treatments.

Germline V CDR1 and CDR2: LGHDT, YNNKEL (reference sequence). The CDR3 runs to 16 residues. TCRdb reanalyzed the 5' RACE reads and collapses them to one entry per CDR3 protein, without DNA. In all, the sample yields around 150,000 distinct CDR3 sequences. The TCR sequence derives from a human donor with ulcerative colitis or Crohn's disease, or a healthy co-twin of an affected twin (not recorded which). Material: blood. The chain is built from TRBV3-1 and TRBJ2-2; as DNA is missing, the TRBD1 call by TCRdb cannot be tested. CDR3 loop: CASSQRVTGGFGELFF.